These T cell receptor beta chains were read from a single sample in a study of T-cell memory formation after mild COVID-19. TCRdb recomputed calls from the 5' RACE reads with MiXCR, one row per CDR3 protein. Among about 190,000 distinct CDR3 sequences, 20% to 25% were seen once, and the ten largest hold about 21%. Sample: PBMCs or a T cell subset sorted from them (not recorded which). The receptors were sampled from an adult woman who had mild COVID-19 (a few samples of this study predate the infection). Cell type and time point are not known. Both conserved end residues are part of each CDR3. The D gene is left open where the match is weak. The size entry is marked missing in some rows and otherwise reads once, few, many or a size class.

size: NA; D: TRBD1; J: TRBJ2-7; V: TRBV2; CDR3: CASQTGKGAYEQYF; DNA: TGTGCCAGCCAGACAGGGAAGGGGGCCTACGAGCAGTACTTC
size: NA; D: NA; J: TRBJ2-1; V: TRBV6-2/TRBV6-3; CDR3: CASSYSGPNNEQFF; DNA: TGTGCCAGCAGTTACTCAGGGCCAAACAATGAGCAGTTCTTC
size: NA; D: NA; J: TRBJ2-3; V: TRBV4-1; CDR3: CASSQDELGTNSYTQYF; DNA: TGCGCCAGCAGCCAAGACGAGTTGGGGACGAACTCATATACGCAGTATTTT
size: few; D: NA; J: TRBJ1-2; V: TRBV9; CDR3: CASSVAQDLGYTF; DNA: TGTGCCAGCAGCGTAGCCCAGGATCTTGGCTACACCTTC
size: few; D: TRBD2; J: TRBJ2-2; V: TRBV20-1; CDR3: CSVASGGWYTGELFF; DNA: TGCAGTGTAGCGAGCGGGGGGTGGTACACCGGGGAGCTGTTTTTT
size: few; D: NA; J: TRBJ2-5; V: TRBV29-1; CDR3: CSVEELQRHTQETQYF; DNA: TGCAGCGTTGAAGAACTCCAGCGGCACACCCAAGAGACCCAGTACTTC
size: few; D: NA; J: TRBJ2-7; V: TRBV29-1; CDR3: CSAGRPDGRSSYEQYF; DNA: TGCAGCGCTGGACGCCCGGACGGACGAAGCTCCTACGAGCAGTACTTC
size: NA; D: NA; J: TRBJ2-1; V: TRBV18; CDR3: CASSLLTSLGNEQFF; DNA: TGTGCCAGCTCCCTTCTTACTTCACTTGGCAATGAGCAGTTCTTC
size: NA; D: NA; J: TRBJ1-1; V: TRBV19; CDR3: CASRWRGADTEAFF; DNA: TGTGCCAGTAGATGGAGGGGCGCGGACACTGAAGCTTTCTTT
size: NA; D: NA; J: TRBJ2-1; V: TRBV7-3; CDR3: CASSWRHGEQFF; DNA: TGTGCCAGCAGCTGGCGTCATGGTGAGCAGTTCTTC
size: NA; D: TRBD2; J: TRBJ2-4; V: TRBV9; CDR3: CASSRGSGGGNIQYF; DNA: TGTGCCAGCAGCCGGGGTAGCGGGGGCGGTAACATTCAGTACTTC
size: NA; D: NA; J: TRBJ1-2; V: TRBV27; CDR3: CASRPGQNYGYTF; DNA: TGTGCCAGCAGGCCCGGACAGAACTATGGCTACACCTTC
size: few; D: NA; J: TRBJ2-3; V: TRBV5-6; CDR3: CASSLSPTRQRAYTDTQYF; DNA: TGTGCCAGCAGCTTGTCCCCCACCCGTCAGCGGGCCTACACAGATACGCAGTATTTT
size: NA; D: TRBD2; J: TRBJ2-3; V: TRBV30; CDR3: CAWRIAGGTDTQYF; DNA: TGTGCCTGGAGGATAGCGGGGGGCACAGATACGCAGTATTTT
size: few; D: TRBD2; J: TRBJ2-2; V: TRBV6-5; CDR3: CASSYGPGGKANTGELFF; DNA: TGTGCCAGCAGTTACGGGCCGGGGGGTAAGGCGAACACCGGGGAGCTGTTTTTT
size: few; D: NA; J: TRBJ2-2; V: TRBV4-3; CDR3: CASSQGLRTGELFF; DNA: TGCGCCAGCAGCCAAGGACTGAGAACCGGGGAGCTGTTTTTT